Below, 23 T cell receptor beta chains from the same sample are listed, as sequenced in a study of blood T cell repertoires in COVID-19. Assay used: immunoSEQ multiplex PCR; TCRdb lists only in-frame clones, some missing. The sample lists approximately 230,000 clones, about 80% occurring once. The sample consisted of peripheral blood. The receptor set was obtained from a man older than 75 with acute or convalescent COVID-19.

V gene TRBV3-1 (or the pseudogene TRBV3-2) combines with J gene TRBJ1-1; a possible D gene is TRBD1 (5 bases). The CDR3 runs 14 residues. Germline V CDR1 and CDR2: LGHDT, YNNKEL (reference sequence). Trimming took off 5 bases at V and 1 base at J, with 11 bases between the two ends. The CDR3 DNA sequence: TGTGCCAGCAGCAAAATGGGGCAGAACACTGAAGCTTTCTTT. This encodes CASSKMGQNTEAFF.

This clone came up a few times. J is TRBJ2-7 and V is TRBV9, with unresolved D. The germline CDR1 and CDR2 sequences are SGDLS and YYNGEE. This CDR3 has 12 residues. V lost 4 bases to trimming and J lost 0 bases, with 5 bases between them. In DNA form, the CDR3 reads TGTGCCAGCAGCTCGAGCTCCTACGAGCAGTACTTC. This codes for CASSSSSYEQYF.

The chain carries TRBV2 and TRBJ1-6, with D unresolved. The ends were cut back, 3 bases at V and 4 bases at J, with 13 bases in the middle. The CDR3 runs 16 residues. Germline assignment: CDR1 SNHLY and CDR2 FYNNEI. CDR3 amino acids: CASSEERAVYNSPLHF. CDR3 coding DNA: TGTGCCAGCAGTGAGGAGAGGGCGGTTTATAATTCACCCCTCCACTTT.

The chain combines TRBV11-3 with TRBJ2-1; the match to TRBD2 covers 9 bases. CDR3 length equals 13 residues. The germline gives CDR1 SGHNT, CDR2 YENEEA. The ends lost 5 bases at V and 10 bases at J; junction bases unmatched: 6. For the CDR3, the DNA is TGTGCCAGCAGCAAGAGCGGGGGGCGAGAGCAGTTCTTC. Its translation is CASSKSGGREQFF.

The chain recombines TRBV11-3 with TRBJ2-2, with a weak D call TRBD1 (5 bases). The CDR3 runs 12 residues. With 2 bases removed from V and 9 bases from J, the gap between germline ends came to 7 bases. Germline CDR1 is SGHNT and CDR2 is YENEEA. The CDR3 region has the DNA TGTGCCAGCAGCTTAACAGGATGGGAGCTGTTTTTT. Protein sequence: CASSLTGWELFF.

DNA of the CDR3: TGTGCCAGCAGCTTAAGGGGGACTAGCGGGAGGGCCGATACGCAGTATTTT. Protein product: CASSLRGTSGRADTQYF. The chain carries TRBV7-9 and TRBJ2-3; 16 nucleotides line up with TRBD2. Trimming cost V 2 bases and J 6 bases; bases outside gene matches: 5. CDR3 length equals 17 residues. The germline V gene has CDR1 SEHNR and CDR2 FQNEAQ (reference sequence).

Written as DNA, the CDR3 is TGTGCCAGTAACATGGGGACAGCCCCGTATAGCAATCAGCCCCAGCATTTT. This translates into CASNMGTAPYSNQPQHF. The rearrangement links TRBV19 to TRBJ1-5; 7 bases map to TRBD1. The V segment lost 7 bases and the J segment 0 bases; nucleotides outside the gene matches: 12. In germline, CDR1 is LNHDA, CDR2 SQIVND (reference sequence). The CDR3 runs to 17 residues.

The CDR3 bases are TGCGCCAGCAGCCAAGGGGAATTAACAGGGCAATCACCCCTCCACTTT. Translation: CASSQGELTGQSPLHF. This chain connects TRBV4-1 to TRBJ1-6; tentatively, D is TRBD1 (6 bases). Germline V gives CDR1 MGHRA, CDR2 YSYEKL. This CDR3 is built from 16 residues. Trimming stripped 1 base from V and 10 bases from J, with 17 bases between.

The chain recombines TRBV10-3 with TRBJ1-1; D may be TRBD1 (5 bases). Germline assignment: CDR1 ENHRY and CDR2 SYGVKD. V lost 3 bases to trimming and J lost 8 bases, with 10 bases between them. The CDR3 has 12 residues. CDR3 residues: CAISERQGEAFF. In DNA, the CDR3 is TGTGCCATCAGTGAAAGGCAGGGAGAAGCTTTCTTT.

This clone occurred once. The chain couples TRBV2 to TRBJ1-4; 7 bases line up with TRBD1. The V segment lost 6 bases and the J segment 3 bases; nucleotides outside the gene matches: 7. CDR3 size: 15 residues. In germline, CDR1 is SNHLY, CDR2 FYNNEI. This CDR3 reads CASRNRDRSNEKLFF. In DNA, the CDR3 is TGTGCCAGCAGAAACCGGGACAGATCTAATGAAAAACTGTTTTTT.

V is TRBV9 and J is TRBJ2-3; 7 bases are shared with TRBD1. The J segment lost 0 bases and the V segment lost 3 bases, leaving 7 bases of the junction unmatched. Germline V gene sequence: CDR1 SGDLS, CDR2 YYNGEE. The CDR3 runs 16 residues. The CDR3 region is CASSANTGQSTDTQYF. The CDR3 region has the DNA TGTGCCAGCAGCGCCAATACGGGACAGAGCACAGATACGCAGTATTTT.

This clone was seen a handful of times. The chain recombines TRBV18 with TRBJ1-1; TRBD1 aligns across 7 bases. Trimming took 1 base from V and 2 from J; bases not matched to a gene: 4. Germline CDR1 reads KGHSH; CDR2 reads LQKENI. The CDR3 is 15 residues long. The CDR3 sequence: CASSPQGAGNTEAFF. CDR3 nucleotide sequence: TGTGCCAGCTCACCACAGGGGGCGGGAAACACTGAAGCTTTCTTT.

V and J are TRBV9 and TRBJ1-2, with D tentatively TRBD1 (5 bases). V lost 6 bases to trimming and J lost 2 bases, with 11 bases between them. Germline loops: CDR1 SGDLS, CDR2 YYNGEE. The CDR3 is made up of 13 amino acids. The CDR3 loop is CASNSRVNYGYTF. Written as DNA, the CDR3 is TGTGCCAGCAATTCCAGGGTAAACTATGGCTACACCTTC. Together with reference TRBV9 and TRBJ1-2, the CDR3 gives the full variable domain: DSGVTQTPKHLITATGQRVTLRCSPRSGDLSVYWYQQSLDQGLQFLIQYYNGEERAKGNILERFSAQQFPDLHSELNLSSLELGDSALYFCASNSRVNYGYTFGSGTRLTVV.

This chain connects TRBV28 to TRBJ2-1, with 7 bases aligning to TRBD2. V gave up 2 bases and J gave up 5 bases; unmatched junction bases: 6. Germline V gene lookup returns CDR1 MDHEN and CDR2 SYDVKM. The CDR3 is 15 residues long. CDR3 DNA sequence: TGTGCCAGCAGTTTAATCTCTCTAGCGGACAATGAGCAGTTCTTC. Its protein is CASSLISLADNEQFF. Drawing the rest from reference TRBV28 and TRBJ2-1, the complete variable domain is DVKVTQSSRYLVKRTGEKVFLECVQDMDHENMFWYRQDPGLGLRLIYFSYDVKMKEKGDIPEGYSVSREKKERFSLILESASTNQTSMYLCASSLISLADNEQFFGPGTRLTVL.

The V call is TRBV18, the J call TRBJ1-3; D possibly corresponds to TRBD1 (6 bases). The CDR3 runs to 17 residues. Trimming cost V 1 base and J 0 bases, with 13 bases left between them. The germline gives CDR1 KGHSH, CDR2 LQKENI. CDR3 DNA sequence: TGTGCCAGCTCACCACTTGACAGGTCCAACTCTGGAAACACCATATATTTT. This gives the protein CASSPLDRSNSGNTIYF.

The chain joins TRBV18 to TRBJ1-4; D not certain. The CDR3 is 13 residues long. With 11 bases removed from V and 3 bases from J, the gap between germline ends came to 13 bases. The germline V gene encodes CDR1 KGHSH and CDR2 LQKENI. The chain's CDR3 is CACQARPNEKLFF. CDR3 DNA: TGTGCCTGCCAGGCCAGACCTAATGAAAAACTGTTTTTT.

The chain employs TRBV10-3 and TRBJ2-2; TRBD2 matches 16 bases. J gave up 4 bases and V 10 bases, and 12 bases lay outside the gene matches. Germline V gives CDR1 ENHRY, CDR2 SYGVKD. CDR3 length: 18 residues. The chain's CDR3 is CATCPGLAGGPGTGELFF. CDR3 in DNA: TGTGCCACCTGCCCGGGACTAGCGGGGGGGCCGGGCACCGGGGAGCTGTTTTTT.

The J gene is TRBJ2-7, the V gene TRBV9, with 7 nucleotides matching TRBD2. This CDR3 spans 14 amino acids. The trim removed 0 bases at V and 6 bases at J, leaving 6 bases unmatched. From germline, CDR1 is SGDLS and CDR2 YYNGEE. The CDR3 spells CASSVGGGGPEQYF. The CDR3 DNA is TGTGCCAGCAGCGTAGGTGGGGGAGGGCCCGAGCAGTACTTC.

The chain couples TRBV5-1 to TRBJ2-7; 8 bases are a match to TRBD1. CDR3 size: 15 residues. The germline V gene encodes CDR1 SGHRS and CDR2 YFSETQ. Trimming took 2 bases from V and 7 from J; bases not matched to a gene: 11. CDR3 nucleotide sequence: TGCGCCAGCAGCTTTATCCAGGGGGCCCGGGAGGAGCAGTACTTC. It specifies CASSFIQGAREEQYF.

This clone was seen once. This chain connects TRBV6-5 to TRBJ1-3; TRBD1 might be the D (6 bases). The CDR3 is 14 amino acids. The ends were cut back, 5 bases at V and 4 bases at J, with 12 bases in the middle. CDR1 and CDR2 from the germline V gene are MNHEY and SVGAGI. The CDR3 DNA sequence: TGTGCCAGCAGTAGGGGGGGGGTCGGAAACACCATATATTTT. Protein sequence: CASSRGGVGNTIYF.

The chain uses TRBV19 and TRBJ1-5; 7 bases line up with TRBD1. V lost 4 bases to trimming and J lost 6 bases; unmatched junction nucleotides: 6. The CDR3 runs 14 residues. Per germline, CDR1 LNHDA and CDR2 SQIVND (reference sequence). CDR3 amino acids: CASSTRGLSQPQHF. For the CDR3, the DNA is TGTGCCAGTAGTACTAGGGGGCTGAGTCAGCCCCAGCATTTT.

There are a few counts of this clone. The chain recombines TRBV6-5 with TRBJ2-3; 12 bases map to TRBD2. The CDR3 is made up of 15 amino acids. Looked up from germline, CDR1 is MNHEY and CDR2 is SVGAGI. V shed 4 bases and J 7 bases; nucleotides not matched to a gene: 6. The CDR3 DNA follows: TGTGCCAGCAGTTCCCTAGCGGGGGGGCCTCATACGCAGTATTTT. Amino acid sequence: CASSSLAGGPHTQYF.

The genes are TRBV27 and TRBJ1-1; no clear D. CDR1 and CDR2 from the germline V gene are MNHEY and SMNVEV (reference sequence). The CDR3 covers 11 residues. V was clipped by 5 bases and J by 8 bases, with 9 bases between them. CDR3 nucleotide sequence: TGTGCCAGCAGTCTGAGAGGGGAAGCTTTCTTT. It is translated as CASSLRGEAFF.